The 29 T cell receptor beta chains below all came from one sample that was sequenced in a study of T cell repertoires in cytomegalovirus infection. One entry per CDR3 protein, called by TCRdb with MiXCR from the reads. The sample includes roughly 230,000 distinct CDR3 sequences, roughly 22% of them seen just once. The sequenced sample was CD8+ T cells from PBMCs. The source of these receptors is a human donor in good health (CMV status not recorded). Some clones in this sample may be carry-over from other donors' samples.

This clonotype was counted ten times or more. V and J are TRBV7-3 and TRBJ2-1; a weak D match, TRBD2 (5 bases). The CDR3 is 15 residues long. V lost 5 bases and J lost 5, with 16 bases in between. Germline CDR1 is SGHTA and CDR2 is FQGTGA. In DNA, the CDR3 is TGTGCCAGCAGCCCAAGCGGACCAATCGACAATGAGCAGTTCTTC. Its translation: CASSPSGPIDNEQFF.

This clonotype turned up a few times. The chain links TRBV7-8 to TRBJ1-2, with D possibly being TRBD1 (5 bases). The V end was cut by 4 bases, the J end by 8 bases, with 20 bases between. CDR1 is SGHVS and CDR2 is FQNEAQ in the germline V gene. CDR3 length: 15 amino acids. CDR3 nucleotide sequence: TGTGCCAGCAGCTCCAGGGCCGGGGCGTCAGAGGGCTACACCTTC. This codes for CASSSRAGASEGYTF.

This clonotype was detected only a few times. The chain has TRBV7-8 and TRBJ2-2; D gene uncertain. Trimming pared 0 bases from V and 6 bases from J, leaving 14 bases between. Germline CDR1 and CDR2: SGHVS and FQNEAQ. The CDR3 runs 16 residues. In DNA, the CDR3 is TGTGCCAGCAGCTTAGCGGGCGGTTACGATCCCGGGGAGCTGTTTTTT. Residues: CASSLAGGYDPGELFF.

This clonotype has only a few counts. CDR3 residues: CASSLDVGGEKLFF. The CDR3 bases are TGTGCCAGCAGCTTGGACGTAGGAGGCGAAAAACTGTTTTTT. V usage is TRBV7-2 and J usage is TRBJ1-4; no clear D gene. Germline V gives CDR1 SGHTA, CDR2 FQGNSA. V was clipped by 3 bases and J by 8 bases, with 13 bases between them. The CDR3 spans 14 residues.

This clonotype was seen a handful of times. The genes are TRBV23-1 and TRBJ2-3; no firm D call. TRBV23-1 is identified as an open reading frame with a role that is uncertain. CDR3 length: 16 amino acids. V was pared by 3 bases and J by 4 bases, with 17 bases between. The CDR3 coding sequence is TGCGCCAGCAGTCACTCCGGCGAGATGGGTGCAGATACGCAGTATTTT. Its translation: CASSHSGEMGADTQYF.

This clonotype was observed many times. The V and J genes are TRBV7-8 and TRBJ2-2; no definite D call. CDR3 size: 13 residues. Germline assignment: CDR1 SGHVS and CDR2 FQNEAQ. The V and J ends lost 2 bases and 5 bases respectively, with 6 bases between them. The CDR3 loop is CASSLSVTGELFF. As DNA, the CDR3 is TGTGCCAGCAGCTTAAGTGTTACCGGGGAGCTGTTTTTT.

The chain employs TRBV20-1 and TRBJ2-5; 9 nucleotides match TRBD2. CDR3 length: 16 residues. J was trimmed by 3 bases and V by 0 bases; bases with no gene match: 8. CDR1 and CDR2 from the germline V gene are DFQATT and SNEGSKA (reference sequence). This chain's CDR3 is CSARDWVAGAKETQYF. DNA for the CDR3: TGCAGTGCTAGAGATTGGGTAGCGGGGGCTAAAGAGACCCAGTACTTC.

This clonotype was seen ten or more times. J is TRBJ2-7 and V is TRBV12-3 or TRBV12-4; D unresolved. The CDR3 totals 13 residues. The V gene lost 3 bases and the J gene lost 2 bases, with 8 bases spanning the gap. The CDR3 DNA follows: TGTGCCAGCAGTTTCGGCGGTACCTACGAGCAGTACTTC. Translating gives CASSFGGTYEQYF.

The chain recombines TRBV6-1 with TRBJ2-1; D gene unclear. V gave up 2 bases and J gave up 7 bases, with 9 bases separating them. Germline CDR1 reads MNHNS; CDR2 reads SASEGT. CDR3 length equals 13 residues. The CDR3 loop reads CASSEWMGNEQFF. CDR3 sequence (DNA): TGTGCCAGCAGTGAATGGATGGGGAATGAGCAGTTCTTC.

J is TRBJ2-1 and V is TRBV29-1, with a tentative D call TRBD2 (6 bases). CDR3 length equals 13 residues. Trimming stripped 1 base from V and 6 bases from J, with 10 bases between. Germline V CDR1 and CDR2: SQVTM, ANQGSEA. This CDR3 reads CSVEGLVGNEQFF. The CDR3 DNA reads TGCAGCGTTGAAGGACTAGTAGGCAATGAGCAGTTCTTC.

This clonotype has ten or more counts. The chain joins TRBV20-1 to TRBJ1-2; TRBD1 agrees at 7 bases. The length of the CDR3 is 13 residues. V trimming: 0 bases; J trimming: 8 bases; junction bases outside the gene matches: 6. Germline V gene sequence: CDR1 DFQATT, CDR2 SNEGSKA (reference sequence). CDR3 bases: TGCAGTGCTAGAGACCTGGCAGGGGGAGGCTACACCTTC. It translates to CSARDLAGGGYTF.

There are a few counts of this clonotype. This chain connects TRBV29-1 to TRBJ1-1, with D uncertain. V was cut by 6 bases and J by 7 bases, with 15 bases left in between. This CDR3 region has 12 residues. Germline V gene lookup returns CDR1 SQVTM and CDR2 ANQGSEA. The CDR3 DNA reads TGCAGCGTCGCCGTCCCCTCGGGTGAAGCTTTCTTT. Amino acids: CSVAVPSGEAFF.

The rearrangement links TRBV15 to TRBJ1-5, with D possibly being TRBD1 (6 bases). This CDR3 region has 15 residues. V lost 0 bases and J lost 4, with 10 bases in between. Germline-derived CDR1 and CDR2 are LNHNV and YYDKDF (reference sequence). This CDR3 is CATSRDRRGNQPQHF. As DNA, the CDR3 is TGTGCCACCAGCAGAGATAGGAGGGGGAATCAGCCCCAGCATTTT.

This chain connects TRBV6-8 to TRBJ2-1; D gene ambiguous. V lost 2 bases and J 8 bases, leaving 7 bases between the germline ends. This CDR3 comprises 12 residues. Looked up from germline, CDR1 is MNHGY and CDR2 is SAAAGT. The CDR3 sequence is CASSYSLDEQFF. In nucleotides, the CDR3 is TGTGCCAGCAGTTACAGTTTGGATGAGCAGTTCTTC.

This clonotype was seen many times. The chain has TRBV28 and TRBJ1-6; weak D call: TRBD1 (5 bases). The ends were cut back, 5 bases at V and 0 bases at J, with 26 bases in the middle. This CDR3 has 21 amino acids. CDR1 and CDR2 from the germline V gene are MDHEN and SYDVKM. The CDR3 DNA sequence: TGTGCCAGCAGTCGACCTTGGGGCAGTCCGCTTGGGAGCTCCTATAATTCACCCCTCCACTTT. This sequence encodes CASSRPWGSPLGSSYNSPLHF.

This clonotype was recorded many times. In DNA, the CDR3 is TGTGCCAGCACTTCGGCCGTGATGGGGACCTTGGGCACCGGGGAGCTGTTTTTT. As protein: CASTSAVMGTLGTGELFF. J is TRBJ2-2 and V is TRBV28; D is perhaps TRBD1 or TRBD2 (5 bases each). The V and J ends lost 7 bases and 4 bases respectively, with 25 bases between them. The CDR3 runs to 18 residues. Germline V gene sequence: CDR1 MDHEN, CDR2 SYDVKM.

The CDR3: CASSHPGQGNNYGYTF. The CDR3 coding sequence is TGTGCCAGCAGCCATCCGGGACAGGGGAATAACTATGGCTACACCTTC. V is TRBV5-4 and J is TRBJ1-2; 10 bases are a match to TRBD1. The ends lost 4 bases at V and 1 base at J; junction bases unmatched: 7. Germline V gives CDR1 SGHNT, CDR2 YYREEE (reference sequence). This CDR3 has 16 residues.

This clonotype came up once. The J gene is TRBJ2-7, the V gene TRBV5-1; D gene uncertain. The CDR3 length is 15 residues. CDR1 is SGHRS, CDR2 YFSETQ, per germline. The germline V and J ends were trimmed by 0 bases and 1 base, with 11 bases remaining between them. The CDR3 bases are TGCGCCAGCAGCTTGGACCGTGGATTTTCCTACGAGCAGTACTTC. Protein sequence: CASSLDRGFSYEQYF. Filled out from reference TRBV5-1 and TRBJ2-7, the complete variable domain reads KAGVTQTPRYLIKTRGQQVTLSCSPISGHRSVSWYQQTPGQGLQFLFEYFSETQRNKGNFPGRFSGRQFSNSRSEMNVSTLELGDSALYLCASSLDRGFSYEQYFGPGTRLTVT.

The chain uses TRBV5-6 and TRBJ1-5; D remains unclear. This CDR3 contains 13 residues. Germline V CDR1 and CDR2: SGHDT, YYEEEE. Trimming took off 4 bases at V and 3 bases at J, with 8 bases between the two ends. CDR3 loop: CASSMGFNQPQHF. The CDR3 coding sequence is TGTGCCAGCAGCATGGGGTTCAATCAGCCCCAGCATTTT.

This rearrangement joins TRBV11-2 to TRBJ2-5; TRBD1 is a possible D gene (6 bases). Germline V lookup: CDR1 SGHAT, CDR2 FQNNGV. The V and J ends lost 0 bases and 4 bases respectively, with 15 bases between them. CDR3 length equals 16 residues. As DNA, the CDR3 is TGTGCCAGCAGCTTAGAGCCGGTGGGGGCGGGAGAGACCCAGTACTTC. It is translated as CASSLEPVGAGETQYF.

This clonotype has a handful of counts. The rearrangement joins TRBV7-8 to TRBJ2-3; a possible D gene is TRBD1 (6 bases). V lost 3 bases and J lost 0, with 13 bases in between. Germline CDR1 reads SGHVS; CDR2 reads FQNEAQ. CDR3 length: 16 amino acids. The CDR3 nucleotides read TGTGCCAGCAGCTTGGGGGCCGGAACTAGCACAGATACGCAGTATTTT. The encoded protein is CASSLGAGTSTDTQYF.

This clonotype was detected a few times. This rearrangement joins TRBV19 to TRBJ1-2, with D maybe TRBD1 (5 bases). The germline V and J ends were trimmed by 6 bases and 6 bases, with 17 bases remaining between them. Germline assignment: CDR1 LNHDA and CDR2 SQIVND (reference sequence). The CDR3 is 14 residues long. The CDR3 sequence: CASRELNRSDGYTF. Written as DNA, the CDR3 is TGTGCCAGTAGAGAACTGAACAGGAGCGATGGCTACACCTTC.

This clonotype was seen a handful of times. The rearrangement uses TRBV13 and TRBJ1-6; D is possibly TRBD1 (5 bases). V was pared by 2 bases and J by 13 bases, with 12 bases between. This CDR3 is 13 amino acids long. CDR1 is PRHDT, CDR2 FYEKMQ, per germline (reference sequence). The CDR3 reads CASSLSGTVPLHF. The CDR3 region has the DNA TGTGCCAGCAGCTTATCGGGGACCGTTCCCCTCCACTTT.

CDR3 sequence reads: CSGVTRIDNEQFF. The CDR3 bases are TGCAGTGGTGTAACCCGGATTGACAATGAGCAGTTCTTC. This rearrangement joins TRBV20-1 to TRBJ2-1; D call uncertain. The CDR3 is 13 amino acids. Germline values: CDR1 DFQATT, CDR2 SNEGSKA (reference sequence). Trimming took off 7 bases at V and 5 bases at J, with 15 bases between the two ends.

This clonotype came up a few times. V is TRBV28 and J is TRBJ2-5; 8 bases are shared with TRBD2. The CDR3 has 13 amino acids. Germline CDR1 is MDHEN and CDR2 is SYDVKM. After removal of 7 bases from V and 5 bases from J, the junction contained 6 bases not matched to a gene. CDR3 loop: CASTSGGWETQYF. CDR3 in DNA: TGTGCCAGCACATCGGGGGGGTGGGAGACCCAGTACTTC.

The rearrangement uses TRBV12-3 or TRBV12-4 and TRBJ1-2; 8 bases line up with TRBD1. The CDR3 loop spans 12 amino acids. The ends lost 6 bases at V and 8 bases at J; junction bases unmatched: 5. Here the CDR3 DNA reads TGTGCCAGCAGCTGGACAGGGATCGGCTACACCTTC. It specifies CASSWTGIGYTF.

This clonotype came up a few times. The chain carries TRBV6-2 or TRBV6-3 and TRBJ2-2; no firm D call. The germline V and J ends were trimmed by 3 bases and 2 bases, with 7 bases remaining between them. The CDR3 consists of 14 residues. CDR1 is MNHEY, CDR2 SVGEGT, per germline. The CDR3 region has the DNA TGTGCCAGCAGTTATCCCAGCAACACCGGGGAGCTGTTTTTT. Translating it yields CASSYPSNTGELFF.

This clonotype has more than one count but fewer than ten. The chain combines TRBV6-5 with TRBJ1-2; possible D gene TRBD1, 5 bases. Between the trimmed V and J ends, which lost 0 bases and 8 bases, there was a span of 10 bases. Germline V gene sequence: CDR1 MNHEY, CDR2 SVGAGI. The CDR3 has 13 residues. As DNA, the CDR3 is TGTGCCAGCAGTTACTCCCAATGGGGGGGCTACACCTTC. This codes for CASSYSQWGGYTF.

The V and J genes are TRBV7-9 and TRBJ2-7; D is ambiguous. Germline V gene sequence: CDR1 SEHNR, CDR2 FQNEAQ (reference sequence). The CDR3 consists of 12 residues. The V and J ends lost 5 bases and 6 bases respectively, with 11 bases between them. The CDR3 DNA sequence: TGTGCCAGCAGCCAACCAGAGGTCGAGCAGTACTTC. It yields the protein CASSQPEVEQYF.